Sequencing of this TCR beta chain was carried out in a study of T cell clones after liver transplantation (dated by TCRdb to between 2019 and 2020). Context from the whole study: Samples were obtained from ITN030ST, a randomized trial in which withdrawal of immunosuppression was attempted within 2 years of liver transplantation. Donor-reactive T cell clones were identified by TCRbeta sequencing following a pre-transplant mixed lymphocyte reaction and were subsequently tracked in post-transplant blood. Third party-reactive TCRbeta sequences were also identified from pre-transplant MLRs to serve as an antigen-independent comparator for donor-reactive sequences. Three of the eight recipients were HCV-positive; the others were transplanted for non-autoimmune, non-viral indications. Subjects received no induction therapy and standard immunosuppression until randomization at 12-24 months post-transplant. Tolerance meant complete immunosuppression withdrawal for at least one year without liver enzymes rising beyond twice the upper limit of normal. Blood samples were collected pre-transplant, pre-randomization before withdrawal, and post-randomization after either full withdrawal or failed withdrawal. Of the 8 liver transplant recipients making up the studied cohort, 3 were classified as tolerant and 5 as non-tolerant. Broad study findings and their caveats: Once repertoire turnover was taken into account, donor-reactive detection showed a significant reduction for CD4 in 7 of 8 subjects and for CD8 in 8 of 8. A greater decline was seen for donor-reactive sequences than for third party-reactive sequences, suggesting partial antigen-specific deletion unrelated to withdrawal success. Circulating donor-reactive CD4 TCRbeta sequences fell significantly post-transplant in most of the 8 subjects, irrespective of tolerance or HCV status. The conclusions were considered preliminary, being limited by small, heterogeneous patient numbers and non-standardized post-transplant time points. In two subjects, low numbers of available donor cells limited the measurable donor-reactive repertoire. Since no allograft tissue specimens were available, donor-reactive T cells may have migrated into the graft instead of being deleted.

CDR3 length: 14 amino acids, cysteine to phenylalanine. CDR3 DNA is the only sequence kept; it has 42 bases, read in frame from the first base. Trimming removed 4 bases from V and 6 bases from J; the gene matches leave 4 bases unexplained. As regards this clone: Its antigen is unknown. Base qualities are missing; no much larger clone stands one base away.

Thawed unstimulated PBMCs were stained for CD3, CD4 and CD8 and FACS-sorted into CD3+CD4+ and CD3+CD8+ populations. Randomization to immunosuppression withdrawal applied to every one of the 8 studied subjects. The Qiagen DNeasy Blood and Tissue Kit was used to isolate genomic DNA. High-throughput TCRbeta CDR3 sequencing of frozen genomic DNA was performed by immunoSEQ, including PCR amplification, mapping, bias correction and internal controls. Turning to the authors' computational methods: Only productive rearrangements were retained, and each unique TCRbeta sequence was defined by its CDR3 nucleotide sequence together with its V and J gene. For a sequence to be called donor-reactive, it needed a frequency of at least 0.01% and at least 5-fold expansion in CFSE-low cells compared with unstimulated pre-transplant cells. To ensure at least 90% detection power, minimum frequency thresholds were set for each subject based on that subject's lowest-template unstimulated sample. Repertoire turnover was measured by Jensen-Shannon divergence between the top 1000 TCRbeta sequences post- and pre-transplant. Two-sided Fisher's exact tests were used to test for changes in how often donor-reactive sequences were detected. The clones in this table, taken by TCRdb from immuneACCESS, are in-frame only. Not every clone is retained; where verified, under half of the shortfall comes from an unresolved V gene, and the cause of the rest is unknown. From that table come the V and J calls and clone size; the DNA was used to work out D and trimming. For this sample there are 12,000 to 15,000 clones; approximately 81% appear just once. Jointly, the top ten make up 28% of the sample.

This TCR was sampled from a human patient who received a liver transplant. After a transplant, some T cells may be of graft donor origin. The chain couples TRBV5-3 to TRBJ1-5, with 10 bases in between that match TRBD1. TRBV5-3 is reported as an ORF; its role is uncertain. The source material was CD8+ T cells from blood, sampled 47 months after liver transplant. At the DNA level, the sequence is TGTGCCAGAAGCCCGACAGGGGGCAGTCAGCCCCAGCATTTT. Translated, this is CARSPTGGSQPQHF.